Shown below are 11 T cell receptor beta chains from a single sample sequenced in a study of neurological immune-mediated disorders. Using its own MiXCR run on the 5' RACE reads, TCRdb lists one record per CDR3 protein. This table has around 37,000 distinct CDR3 sequences, over 8.5% appearing once. As for time point: technical triplicate 1. The sample consisted of PBMCs. The source of these receptors is a man aged 55 to 70 with HTLV-1-associated myelopathy (HAM/TSP).

At least ten counts were recorded for this clonotype. The chain carries TRBV5-1 and TRBJ2-1; 12 bases agree with TRBD2. J lost 3 bases, V lost 0 bases, and 7 bases had no gene match. The CDR3 is 18 amino acids. Germline CDR1 is SGHRS and CDR2 is YFSETQ. The CDR3 loop is CASSLGALAGGGYNEQFF. In nucleotides, the CDR3 is TGCGCCAGCAGCTTGGGAGCCCTAGCGGGAGGGGGCTACAATGAGCAGTTCTTC.

This clonotype was found many times. This chain uses TRBV29-1 with TRBJ2-5; D might be TRBD1 (6 bases). Germline assignment: CDR1 SQVTM and CDR2 ANQGSEA. CDR3 length equals 12 residues. Trimming removed 6 bases from V and 4 bases from J, with 12 bases in between. The CDR3 DNA follows: TGCAGCGTGACGGAAGGGGGAGAGACCCAGTACTTC. It codes for CSVTEGGETQYF.

This clonotype has ten or more counts. This chain joins TRBV20-1 and TRBJ2-5; possible D gene TRBD2, 5 bases. V was cut by 2 bases and J by 1 base, with 8 bases left in between. There are 13 residues in the CDR3. Germline V gene sequence: CDR1 DFQATT, CDR2 SNEGSKA (reference sequence). CDR3 in amino acids: CSARLDFQETQYF. CDR3 DNA: TGCAGTGCTAGATTGGACTTCCAAGAGACCCAGTACTTC.

This clonotype was found many times. The rearrangement links TRBV7-3 to TRBJ2-1, with TRBD2 matching 10 bases. Germline V CDR1 and CDR2: SGHTA, FQGTGA. Losses at the gene ends were 5 bases for V and 1 base for J; bases not matched to a gene: 5. The CDR3 is made up of 16 amino acids. The CDR3 reads CASSPSGLASYNEQFF. The CDR3 DNA follows: TGTGCCAGCAGCCCTTCGGGACTAGCGTCCTACAATGAGCAGTTCTTC. Based on the CDR3 plus reference TRBV7-3 and TRBJ2-1, the full variable domain is GAGVSQTPSNKVTEKGKYVELRCDPISGHTALYWYRQSLGQGPEFLIYFQGTGAADDSGLPNDRFFAVRPEGSVSTLKIQRTERGDSAVYLCASSPSGLASYNEQFFGPGTRLTVL.

This clonotype was counted many times. This chain connects TRBV5-1 to TRBJ2-5; 14 nucleotides line up with TRBD2. The CDR3 is 15 amino acids. V trimming: 5 bases; J trimming: 4 bases; junction bases outside the gene matches: 4. Germline CDR1 and CDR2: SGHRS and YFSETQ. CDR3 residues: CASRSGLAGGETQYF. The CDR3 nucleotides read TGCGCCAGCAGATCTGGACTAGCGGGAGGAGAGACCCAGTACTTC.

This clonotype was found once. V usage is TRBV2 and J usage is TRBJ1-2; D is undetermined. This CDR3 has 12 residues. Germline assignment: CDR1 SNHLY and CDR2 FYNNEI. Trimming shortened V by 4 bases and J by 7 bases, and 10 bases separated the two germline ends. The chain's CDR3 is CASSGAASGYTF. The CDR3 DNA reads as TGTGCCAGCAGTGGGGCAGCATCTGGCTACACCTTC. Filled out from reference TRBV2 and TRBJ1-2, the complete variable domain reads EPEVTQTPSHQVTQMGQEVILRCVPISNHLYFYWYRQILGQKVEFLVSFYNNEISEKSEIFDDQFSVERPDGSNFTLKIRSTKLEDSAMYFCASSGAASGYTFGSGTRLTVV.

This clonotype was picked up many times. The gene calls are TRBV20-1 and TRBJ2-3, with D unresolved. V dropped 0 bases and J dropped 0 bases, with 10 bases sitting between them. Germline V CDR1 and CDR2: DFQATT, SNEGSKA (reference sequence). The CDR3 consists of 15 residues. The CDR3 here is CSARDRSPSTDTQYF. CDR3 nucleotides: TGCAGTGCTAGAGATAGGTCACCTAGCACAGATACGCAGTATTTT.

This clonotype was counted many times. The rearrangement uses TRBV20-1 and TRBJ2-1; 7 nucleotides agree with TRBD2. Germline loops: CDR1 DFQATT, CDR2 SNEGSKA (reference sequence). The CDR3 is 13 residues long. After removal of 0 bases from V and 10 bases from J, the junction contained 6 bases not matched to a gene. In nucleotides, the CDR3 is TGCAGTGCTAGAGATCTGGCCGGGGGGGAGCAGTTCTTC. Its protein is CSARDLAGGEQFF.

The sample holds many counts of this clonotype. The genes are TRBV20-1 and TRBJ2-2; D call uncertain. The CDR3 runs to 13 residues. The V end lost 4 bases, the J end lost 2 bases, and 8 bases lay between the germline ends. Germline CDR1 reads DFQATT; CDR2 reads SNEGSKA (reference sequence). The CDR3 here is CSATFTNTGELFF. The CDR3 nucleotides are TGCAGTGCTACATTCACCAACACCGGGGAGCTGTTTTTT.

J is TRBJ2-1 and V is TRBV30; D ambiguous. The CDR3 has 14 amino acids. V gave up 3 bases and J gave up 5 bases, with 14 bases separating them. Germline V gene data show CDR1 as GTSNPN and CDR2 as SVGIG (reference sequence). The CDR3: CAWRSGQPNNEQFF. CDR3 DNA sequence: TGTGCCTGGAGGAGTGGGCAGCCGAACAATGAGCAGTTCTTC.

This clonotype was recorded many times. The chain combines TRBV20-1 with TRBJ2-7; 9 bases are shared with TRBD1. Germline CDR1 is DFQATT and CDR2 is SNEGSKA (reference sequence). Losses at the gene ends were 7 bases for V and 4 bases for J; bases not matched to a gene: 5. This CDR3 contains 12 residues. The CDR3 bases are TGCAGTGTTGGACAGGGGAAGTACGAGCAGTACTTC. Translating it yields CSVGQGKYEQYF.